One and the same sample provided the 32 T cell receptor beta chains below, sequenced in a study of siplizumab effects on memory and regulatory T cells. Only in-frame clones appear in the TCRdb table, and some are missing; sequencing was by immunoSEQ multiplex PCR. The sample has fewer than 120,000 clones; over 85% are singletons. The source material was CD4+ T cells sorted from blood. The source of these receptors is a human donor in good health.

The CDR3: CASSYRRDRGSNEQFF. The CDR3 region has the DNA TGTGCCAGCAGTTACCGCCGGGACAGGGGTTCAAATGAGCAGTTCTTC. V is TRBV6-5 and J is TRBJ2-1, with 10 nucleotides matching TRBD1. J gave up 7 bases and V 2 bases, and 8 bases lay outside the gene matches. Germline loops: CDR1 MNHEY, CDR2 SVGAGI. The length of the CDR3 is 16 residues.

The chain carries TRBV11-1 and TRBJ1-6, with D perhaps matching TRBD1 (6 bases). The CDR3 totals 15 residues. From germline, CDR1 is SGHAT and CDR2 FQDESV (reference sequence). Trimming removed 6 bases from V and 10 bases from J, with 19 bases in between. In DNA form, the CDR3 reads TGTGCCAGCAGAGGACGTGGAGGGGGAGGGTCACCCCTCCACTTT. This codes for CASRGRGGGGSPLHF.

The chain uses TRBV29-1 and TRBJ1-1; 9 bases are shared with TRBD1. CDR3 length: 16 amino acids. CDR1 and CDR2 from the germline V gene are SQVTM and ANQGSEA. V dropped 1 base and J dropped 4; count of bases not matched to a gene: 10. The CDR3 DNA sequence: TGCAGCGTTGAAGGGGGACAGGGAAGTTGGGGCACTGAAGCTTTCTTT. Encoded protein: CSVEGGQGSWGTEAFF.

The CDR3: CASSYSDRAVQPQHF. The CDR3 coding sequence is TGTGCCAGCAGTTACTCGGACAGGGCGGTACAGCCCCAGCATTTT. This chain connects TRBV6-5 to TRBJ1-5; 8 bases align to TRBD1. The CDR3 runs to 15 residues. CDR1 and CDR2 from the germline V gene are MNHEY and SVGAGI. The V and J ends lost 0 bases and 7 bases, in that order; junction bases with no gene match: 5.

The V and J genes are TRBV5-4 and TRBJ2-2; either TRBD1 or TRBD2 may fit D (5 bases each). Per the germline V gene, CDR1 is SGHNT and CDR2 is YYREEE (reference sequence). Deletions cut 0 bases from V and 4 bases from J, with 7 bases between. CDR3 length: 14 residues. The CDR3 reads CASSLGGGTGELFF. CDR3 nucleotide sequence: TGTGCCAGCAGCTTGGGTGGGGGCACCGGGGAGCTGTTTTTT.

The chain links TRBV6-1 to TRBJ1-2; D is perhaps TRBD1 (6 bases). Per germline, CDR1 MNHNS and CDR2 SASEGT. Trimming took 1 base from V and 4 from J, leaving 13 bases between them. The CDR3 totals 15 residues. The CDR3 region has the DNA TGTGCCAGCAGTGAAGTACGGGGGGCCGTCTATGGCTACACCTTC. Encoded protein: CASSEVRGAVYGYTF.

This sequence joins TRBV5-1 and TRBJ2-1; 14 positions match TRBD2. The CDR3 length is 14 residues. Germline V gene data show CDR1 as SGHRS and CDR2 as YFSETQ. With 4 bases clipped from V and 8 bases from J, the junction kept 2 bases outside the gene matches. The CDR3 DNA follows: TGCGCCAGCAGCGGGACTAGCGGGAGCCATGAGCAGTTCTTC. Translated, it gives CASSGTSGSHEQFF.

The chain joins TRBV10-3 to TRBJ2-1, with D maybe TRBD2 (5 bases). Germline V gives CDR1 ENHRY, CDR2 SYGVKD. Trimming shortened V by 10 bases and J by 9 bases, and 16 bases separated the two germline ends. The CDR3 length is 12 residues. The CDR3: CATGPGLFEQFF. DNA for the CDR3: TGTGCCACCGGCCCAGGACTTTTTGAGCAGTTCTTC.

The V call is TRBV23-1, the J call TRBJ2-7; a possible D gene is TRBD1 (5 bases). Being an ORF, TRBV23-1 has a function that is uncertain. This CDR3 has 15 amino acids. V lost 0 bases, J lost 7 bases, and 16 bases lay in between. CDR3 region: CASSQSWQGLKEQYF. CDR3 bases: TGCGCCAGCAGTCAATCGTGGCAGGGCCTTAAAGAGCAGTACTTC.

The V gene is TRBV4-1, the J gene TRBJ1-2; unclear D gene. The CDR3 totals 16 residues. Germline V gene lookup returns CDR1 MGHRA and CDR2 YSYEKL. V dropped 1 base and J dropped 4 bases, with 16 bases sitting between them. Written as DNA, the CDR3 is TGCGCCAGCAGCCAAGGATATAAGTCCGCTAGCTATGGCTACACCTTC. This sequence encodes CASSQGYKSASYGYTF.

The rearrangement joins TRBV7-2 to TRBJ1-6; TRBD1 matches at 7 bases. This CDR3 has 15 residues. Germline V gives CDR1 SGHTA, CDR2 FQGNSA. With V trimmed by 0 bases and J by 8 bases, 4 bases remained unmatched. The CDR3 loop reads CASSLAGGLDSPLHF. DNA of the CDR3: TGTGCCAGCAGCTTAGCAGGGGGCCTGGATTCACCCCTCCACTTT. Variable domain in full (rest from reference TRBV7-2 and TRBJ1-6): GAGVSQSPSNKVTEKGKDVELRCDPISGHTALYWYRQSLGQGLEFLIYFQGNSAPDKSGLPSDRFSAERTGGSVSTLTIQRTQQEDSAVYLCASSLAGGLDSPLHFGNGTRLTVT.

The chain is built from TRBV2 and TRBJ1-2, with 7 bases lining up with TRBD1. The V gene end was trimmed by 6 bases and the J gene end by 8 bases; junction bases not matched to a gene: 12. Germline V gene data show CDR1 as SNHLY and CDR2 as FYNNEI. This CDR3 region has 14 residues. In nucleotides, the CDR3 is TGTGCCAGCAGGAGGGGACAGCCCGTGGAAGGCTACACCTTC. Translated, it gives CASRRGQPVEGYTF.

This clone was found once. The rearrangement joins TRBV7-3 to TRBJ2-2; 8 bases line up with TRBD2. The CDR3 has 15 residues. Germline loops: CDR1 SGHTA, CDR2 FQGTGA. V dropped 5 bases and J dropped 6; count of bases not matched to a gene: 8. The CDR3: CASSIGTSQPGELFF. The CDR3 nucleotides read TGTGCCAGCAGCATCGGGACTAGTCAACCCGGGGAGCTGTTTTTT.

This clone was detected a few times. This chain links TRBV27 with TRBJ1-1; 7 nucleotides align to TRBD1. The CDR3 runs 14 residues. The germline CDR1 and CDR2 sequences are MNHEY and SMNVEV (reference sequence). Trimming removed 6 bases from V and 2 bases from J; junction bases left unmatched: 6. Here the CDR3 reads CASRTHRGNTEAFF. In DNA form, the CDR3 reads TGTGCCAGCAGAACCCACAGGGGAAACACTGAAGCTTTCTTT.

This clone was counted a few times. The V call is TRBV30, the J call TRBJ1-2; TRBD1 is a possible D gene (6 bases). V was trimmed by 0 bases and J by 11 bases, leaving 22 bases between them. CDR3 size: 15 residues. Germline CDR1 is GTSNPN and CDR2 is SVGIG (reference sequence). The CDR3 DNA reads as TGTGCCTGGAGTGTTCTTTTCGGGCAGGGGACTCCATACACCTTC. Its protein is CAWSVLFGQGTPYTF.

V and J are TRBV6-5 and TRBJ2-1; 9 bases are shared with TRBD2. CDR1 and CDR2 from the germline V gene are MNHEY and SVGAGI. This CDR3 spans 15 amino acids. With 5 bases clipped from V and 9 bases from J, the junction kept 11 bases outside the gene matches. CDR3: CASSPRGSGSREQFF. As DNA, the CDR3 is TGTGCCAGCAGTCCCCGAGGTAGCGGGAGCCGTGAGCAGTTCTTC.

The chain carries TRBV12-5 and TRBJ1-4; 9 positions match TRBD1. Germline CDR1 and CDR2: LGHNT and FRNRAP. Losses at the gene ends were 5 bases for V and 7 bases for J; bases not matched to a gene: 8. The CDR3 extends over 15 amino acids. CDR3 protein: CASGRTGVRGEKLFF. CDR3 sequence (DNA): TGTGCTAGTGGTCGGACAGGGGTCCGCGGTGAAAAACTGTTTTTT.

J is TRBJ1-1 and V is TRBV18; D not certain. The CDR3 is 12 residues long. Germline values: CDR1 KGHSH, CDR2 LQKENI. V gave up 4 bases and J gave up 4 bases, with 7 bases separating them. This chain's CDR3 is CASSQALTEAFF. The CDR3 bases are TGTGCCAGCTCACAGGCTCTCACTGAAGCTTTCTTT.

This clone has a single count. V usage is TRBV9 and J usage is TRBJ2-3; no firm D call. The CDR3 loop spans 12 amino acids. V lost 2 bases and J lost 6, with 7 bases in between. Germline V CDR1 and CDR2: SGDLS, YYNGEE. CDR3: CASSVLGDTQYF. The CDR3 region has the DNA TGTGCCAGCAGCGTCCTAGGGGATACGCAGTATTTT.

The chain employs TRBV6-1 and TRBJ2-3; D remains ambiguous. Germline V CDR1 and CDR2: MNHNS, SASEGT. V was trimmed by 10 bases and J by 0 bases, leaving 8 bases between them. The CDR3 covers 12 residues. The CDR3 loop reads CATGLSTDTQYF. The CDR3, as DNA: TGTGCCACCGGTTTAAGCACAGATACGCAGTATTTT.

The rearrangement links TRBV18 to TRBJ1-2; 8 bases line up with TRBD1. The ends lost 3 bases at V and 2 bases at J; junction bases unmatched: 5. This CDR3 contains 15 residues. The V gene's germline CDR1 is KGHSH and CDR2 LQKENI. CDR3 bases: TGTGCCAGCTCACCGGAGACAGGGGAAAACTATGGCTACACCTTC. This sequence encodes CASSPETGENYGYTF.

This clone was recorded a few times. CDR3 nucleotides: TGTGCCAGTACTGGGGTTCTGAACACTGAAGCTTTCTTT. Protein sequence: CASTGVLNTEAFF. The chain joins TRBV19 to TRBJ1-1; the D is unclear. The CDR3 has 13 amino acids. From germline, CDR1 is LNHDA and CDR2 SQIVND (reference sequence). V lost 7 bases to trimming and J lost 0 bases, with 9 bases between them.

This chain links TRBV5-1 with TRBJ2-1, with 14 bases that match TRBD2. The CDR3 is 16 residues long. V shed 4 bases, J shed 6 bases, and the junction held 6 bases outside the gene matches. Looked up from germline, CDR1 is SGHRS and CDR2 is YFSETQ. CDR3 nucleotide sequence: TGCGCCAGCAGCCCCGGACTAGCGGGGGGTCGCAATGAGCAGTTCTTC. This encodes CASSPGLAGGRNEQFF. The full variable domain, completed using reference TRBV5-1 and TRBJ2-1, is KAGVTQTPRYLIKTRGQQVTLSCSPISGHRSVSWYQQTPGQGLQFLFEYFSETQRNKGNFPGRFSGRQFSNSRSEMNVSTLELGDSALYLCASSPGLAGGRNEQFFGPGTRLTVL.

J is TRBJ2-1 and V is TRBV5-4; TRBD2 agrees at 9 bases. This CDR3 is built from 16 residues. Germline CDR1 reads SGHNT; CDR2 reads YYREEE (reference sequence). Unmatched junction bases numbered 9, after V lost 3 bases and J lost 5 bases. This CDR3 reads CASSSRAGGYNNEQFF. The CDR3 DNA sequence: TGTGCCAGCAGCTCGAGGGCGGGGGGGTATAACAATGAGCAGTTCTTC.

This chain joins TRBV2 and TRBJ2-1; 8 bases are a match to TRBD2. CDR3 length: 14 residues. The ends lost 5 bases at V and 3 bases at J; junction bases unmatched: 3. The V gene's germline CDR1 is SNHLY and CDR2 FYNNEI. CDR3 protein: CASSRTSFYNEQFF. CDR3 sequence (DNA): TGTGCCAGCAGTAGGACTAGCTTCTACAATGAGCAGTTCTTC.

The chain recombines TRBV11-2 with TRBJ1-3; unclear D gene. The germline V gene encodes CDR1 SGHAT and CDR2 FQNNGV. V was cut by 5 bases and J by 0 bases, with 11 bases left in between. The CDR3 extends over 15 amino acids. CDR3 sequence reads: CASSLLPSSGNTIYF. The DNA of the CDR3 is TGTGCCAGCAGCCTCCTCCCCAGCTCTGGAAACACCATATATTTT.

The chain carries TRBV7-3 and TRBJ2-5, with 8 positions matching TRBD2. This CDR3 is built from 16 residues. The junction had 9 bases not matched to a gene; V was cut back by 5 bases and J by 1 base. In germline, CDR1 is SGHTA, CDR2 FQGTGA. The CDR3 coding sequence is TGTGCCAGCAGCCCGGGGGGCGGGAGGCTCCAAGAGACCCAGTACTTC. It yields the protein CASSPGGGRLQETQYF.

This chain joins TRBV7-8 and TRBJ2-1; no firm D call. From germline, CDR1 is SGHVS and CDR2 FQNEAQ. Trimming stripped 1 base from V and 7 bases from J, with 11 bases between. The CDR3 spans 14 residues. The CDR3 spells CASSLGGSDNEQFF. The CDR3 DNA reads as TGTGCCAGCAGCTTAGGGGGAAGTGATAATGAGCAGTTCTTC.

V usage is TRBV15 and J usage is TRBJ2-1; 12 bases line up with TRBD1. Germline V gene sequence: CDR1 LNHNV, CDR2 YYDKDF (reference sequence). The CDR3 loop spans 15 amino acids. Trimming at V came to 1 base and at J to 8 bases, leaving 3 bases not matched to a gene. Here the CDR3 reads CATSRGGQGAYEQFF. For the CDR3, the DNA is TGTGCCACCAGCAGAGGGGGACAGGGGGCGTATGAGCAGTTCTTC.

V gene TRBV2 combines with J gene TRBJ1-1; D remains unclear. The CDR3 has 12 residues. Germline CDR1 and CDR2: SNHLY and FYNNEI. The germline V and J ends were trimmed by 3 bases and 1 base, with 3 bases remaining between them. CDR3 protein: CASSEGNTEAFF. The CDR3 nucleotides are TGTGCCAGCAGTGAGGGGAACACTGAAGCTTTCTTT.

The CDR3 region is CASNGISYNEQFF. The DNA for the CDR3 is TGTGCCAGCAACGGAATCTCCTACAATGAGCAGTTCTTC. The chain employs TRBV6-1 and TRBJ2-1; D unclear. Germline CDR1 MNHNS, CDR2 SASEGT. V gave up 7 bases and J gave up 0 bases, with 7 bases separating them. The CDR3 runs to 13 residues.

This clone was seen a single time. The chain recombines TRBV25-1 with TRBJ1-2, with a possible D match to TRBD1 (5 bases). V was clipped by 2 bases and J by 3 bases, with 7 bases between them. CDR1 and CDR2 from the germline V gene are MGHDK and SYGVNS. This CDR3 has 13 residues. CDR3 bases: TGTGCCAGCAGTGAACAAGGGGACTATGGCTACACCTTC. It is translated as CASSEQGDYGYTF.